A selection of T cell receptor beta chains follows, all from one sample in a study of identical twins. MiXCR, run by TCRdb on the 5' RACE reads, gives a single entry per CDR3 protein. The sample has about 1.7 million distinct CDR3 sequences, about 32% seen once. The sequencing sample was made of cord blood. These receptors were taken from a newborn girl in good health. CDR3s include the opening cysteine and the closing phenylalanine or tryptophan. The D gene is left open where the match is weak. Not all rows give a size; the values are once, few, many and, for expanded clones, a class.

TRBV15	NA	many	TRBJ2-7	TGTGCCACCAGCAGAGTTGGTTACGAGCAGTACTTC	CATSRVGYEQYF
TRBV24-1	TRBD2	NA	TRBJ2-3	TGTGCCACCGCGGGGGGGCCGACAGATACGCAGTATTTT	CATAGGPTDTQYF
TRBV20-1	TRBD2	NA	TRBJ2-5	TGCAGTGCTAGTATGCTAGGACTAGCCCAAGAGACCCAGTACTTC	CSASMLGLAQETQYF
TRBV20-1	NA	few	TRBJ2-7	TGCAGTGCTATATTGTCGGAAGAGCAGTACTTC	CSAILSEEQYF
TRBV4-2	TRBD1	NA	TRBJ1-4	TGTGCCAGCAGCCCAAGGCGGACAGGGGCTAATGAAAAACTGTTTTTT	CASSPRRTGANEKLFF
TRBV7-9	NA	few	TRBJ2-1	TGTGCCACCCTCAGGTCCTACAATGAGCAGTTCTTC	CATLRSYNEQFF
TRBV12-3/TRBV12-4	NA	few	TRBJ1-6	TGTGCCAGCATTATTTTGGGGGGACCTTATAATTCACCCCTCCACTTT	CASIILGGPYNSPLHF
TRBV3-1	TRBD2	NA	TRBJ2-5	TGTGCCAGCAGCCAATTTTTCGGCGGGAGAGAAGAGACCCAGTACTTC	CASSQFFGGREETQYF
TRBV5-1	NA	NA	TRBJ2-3	TGCGCCAGCAGCTTGCAGAGCGGCCAGGATACGCAGTATTTT	CASSLQSGQDTQYF
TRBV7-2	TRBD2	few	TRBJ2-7	TGTGCCAGCAGCTTAAAAGCGGGAGGGGTATACGAGCAGTACTTC	CASSLKAGGVYEQYF
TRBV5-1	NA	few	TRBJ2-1	TGCGCCAGCAGCCCAGACTCTGAGCAGTTCTTC	CASSPDSEQFF
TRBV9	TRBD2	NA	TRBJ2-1	TGTGCCAGCAGCCTAAGGACTAGCGGGGGATTATGGGGGAATGAGCAGTTCTTC	CASSLRTSGGLWGNEQFF
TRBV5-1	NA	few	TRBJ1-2	TGCGCCAGCAGCGCCGAATTGAACTATGGCTACACCTTC	CASSAELNYGYTF
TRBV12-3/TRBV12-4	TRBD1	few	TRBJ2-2	TGTGCCAGCAGGGGTGACAGGGGGCTGAACACCGGGGAGCTGTTTTTT	CASRGDRGLNTGELFF
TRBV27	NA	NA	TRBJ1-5	TGTGCCAGCAGTTTAGTTCGTGATTCCAAGCCCCAGCATTTT	CASSLVRDSKPQHF
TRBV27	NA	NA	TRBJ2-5	TGTGCCAGCAGTCAATTCAGGGGCCAGGGGACCCAGTACTTC	CASSQFRGQGTQYF
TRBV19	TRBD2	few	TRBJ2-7	TGTGCCACCTCGGGGGGTGGCGAGCAGTACTTC	CATSGGGEQYF
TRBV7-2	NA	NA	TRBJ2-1	TGTGCCAGCAGCTACCGCCCGGGAGCTTCTTACAATGAGCAGTTCTTC	CASSYRPGASYNEQFF
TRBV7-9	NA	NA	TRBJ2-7	TGTGCCAGCAGGGACAGGGGACTAGAAGAGCAGTACTTC	CASRDRGLEEQYF
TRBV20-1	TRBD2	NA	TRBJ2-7	TGCAGTGCTACTTACGGTAGCGGGGCCTACAATGAGCAGTACTTC	CSATYGSGAYNEQYF
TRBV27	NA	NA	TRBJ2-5	TGTGCCAGCAGTTTCATAGGGGCCGGCGGAGAGACCCAGTACTTC	CASSFIGAGGETQYF
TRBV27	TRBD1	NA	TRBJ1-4	TGTGCCAGCAGTTTTGGGCCGTACAGGGGGGGTGAAAAACTGTTTTTT	CASSFGPYRGGEKLFF
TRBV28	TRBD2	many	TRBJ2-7	TGTGCCAGCAGTCCCGGGACTAACTACGAGCAGTACTTC	CASSPGTNYEQYF
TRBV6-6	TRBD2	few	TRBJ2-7	TGTGCCAGCAGTTACTCGGGGCTAGCGGGGTTGAACGAGCAGTACTTC	CASSYSGLAGLNEQYF
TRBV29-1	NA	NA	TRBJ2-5	TGCAGCGTTGAGGCAGCTTCCTACAATGAGCAGTACTTC	CSVEAASYNEQYF
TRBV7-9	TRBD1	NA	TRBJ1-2	TGTGCCAGCAGCTTTACCGGGACAGGGGGATATGGCTACACCTTC	CASSFTGTGGYGYTF
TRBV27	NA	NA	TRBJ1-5	TGTGCCAGCACCCCGAGAGGCGGGCAGTATAGCAATCAGCCCCAGCATTTT	CASTPRGGQYSNQPQHF
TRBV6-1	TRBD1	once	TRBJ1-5	TGTGCCAGCACCCTGGACAGGCCGAGCAATCAGCCCCAGCATTTT	CASTLDRPSNQPQHF
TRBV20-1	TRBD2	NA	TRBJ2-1	TGCAGTGCTCTCGGTAAGGATAGCGGGAACTACAATGAGCAGTTCTTC	CSALGKDSGNYNEQFF
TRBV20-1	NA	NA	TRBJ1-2	TGCAGTGCTAGTAAACCTCGATGGGTATATGAAGGCTACACCTTC	CSASKPRWVYEGYTF
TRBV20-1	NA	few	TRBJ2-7	TGCAGTGCTACCGGAGGGGGCCACGAGCAGTACTTC	CSATGGGHEQYF
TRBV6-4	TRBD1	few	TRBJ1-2	TGTGCCAGGGATATAAACTATCGGACAGGGGAATACTATGGCTACACCTTC	CARDINYRTGEYYGYTF
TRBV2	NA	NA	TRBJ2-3	TGTGCCAGCAGTGGCGCAGGGACCCCCCCAGATACGCAGTATTTT	CASSGAGTPPDTQYF
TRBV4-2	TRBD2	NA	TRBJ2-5	TGTGCCAGCAGCCAAGGAGAGGGTAGCGGGGGGGATGAGCAGTACTTC	CASSQGEGSGGDEQYF
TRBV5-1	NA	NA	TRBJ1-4	TGCGCCAGCAGCTTGGGAATATTATTTTCCCCAACTAATGAAAAACTGTTTTTT	CASSLGILFSPTNEKLFF
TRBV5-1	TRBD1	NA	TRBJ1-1	TGCGCCAGCGCGGGACAGGGGGCGAACACTGAAGCTTTCTTT	CASAGQGANTEAFF
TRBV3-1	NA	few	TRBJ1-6	TGTGCCAGCAGCCAACGCGTAGGGGGGCCAAAGGATTCACCCCTCCACTTT	CASSQRVGGPKDSPLHF
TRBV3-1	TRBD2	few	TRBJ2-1	TGTGCCAGCAGCCAGGATACTAGCGGGGGTTCCTACAATGAGCAGTTCTTC	CASSQDTSGGSYNEQFF
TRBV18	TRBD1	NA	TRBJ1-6	TGTGCCAGCTCTCGGACAGGGATTAATTCACCCCTCCACTTT	CASSRTGINSPLHF
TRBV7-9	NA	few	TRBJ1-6	TGTGCCAGCAGCCCATCGACAGTACCTTATAATTCACCCCTCCACTTT	CASSPSTVPYNSPLHF
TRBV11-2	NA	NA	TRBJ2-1	TGTGCCAGCAGCCGACGTGTCACGGGTTACAATGAGCAGTTCTTC	CASSRRVTGYNEQFF
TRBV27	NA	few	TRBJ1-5	TGTGCCAGCAGGGTACGGAGTACTTATCAGCCCCAGCATTTT	CASRVRSTYQPQHF
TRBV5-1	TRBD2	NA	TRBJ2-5	TGCGCCAGCAGCTTGCTGACTAGCGGGAGCGGTGGACAAGAGACCCAGTACTTC	CASSLLTSGSGGQETQYF
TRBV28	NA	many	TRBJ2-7	TGTGCCAGCAGTTCCCTGAGAGGGGAAACTATCGAGCAGTACTTC	CASSSLRGETIEQYF
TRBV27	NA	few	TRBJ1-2	TGTGCCAGCAGTTTATTCCCAGACCCCAACTATGGCTACACCTTC	CASSLFPDPNYGYTF
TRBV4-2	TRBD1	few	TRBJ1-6	TGTGCCAGCAGCCAAGATGGGGACAGGGTTTCACCCCTCCACTTT	CASSQDGDRVSPLHF
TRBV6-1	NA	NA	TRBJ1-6	TGTGCCAGCAGTGGTCGGACAGAGTCCAATTCACCCCTCCACTTT	CASSGRTESNSPLHF
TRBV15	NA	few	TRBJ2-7	TGTGCCACCAGCACCTACAATAGCGCCTCCTACGAGCAGTACTTC	CATSTYNSASYEQYF
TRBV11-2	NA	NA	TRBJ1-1	TGTGCCAGCAGCTTAGCGGGGAGTCCCACTGAAGCTTTCTTT	CASSLAGSPTEAFF
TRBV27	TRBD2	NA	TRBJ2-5	TGTGCCAGTTTTAGCGGGGGAGCTCTTCAGACCCAGTACTTC	CASFSGGALQTQYF
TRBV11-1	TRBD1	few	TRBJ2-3	TGTGCCAGCAGCTTAAGATTGACAGGGGGCACAGATACGCAGTATTTT	CASSLRLTGGTDTQYF
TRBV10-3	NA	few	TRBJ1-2	TGTGCCATCAGTGGGGGCCGAACGCACCATGGCTACACCTTC	CAISGGRTHHGYTF
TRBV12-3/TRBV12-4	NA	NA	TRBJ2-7	TGTGCCAGCAGTTTAGCAGGGGGTCGATTATACAATGAGCAGTACTTC	CASSLAGGRLYNEQYF
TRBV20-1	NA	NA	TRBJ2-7	TGCAGTGCTAGTGTGGAGTTAGAGCAGTACTTC	CSASVELEQYF
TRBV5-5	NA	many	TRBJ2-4	TGTGCCAGCAGCTTGGCCCTAGCACTAGCCAAAAACATTCAGTACTTC	CASSLALALAKNIQYF
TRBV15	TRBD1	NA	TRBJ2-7	TGTGCCACCAGCAGAGCTGGGACAGGGGGCAATGAGCAGTACTTC	CATSRAGTGGNEQYF
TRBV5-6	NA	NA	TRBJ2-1	TGTGCCAGCAGCTTGAACTTAGGCGAGCAGTTCTTC	CASSLNLGEQFF
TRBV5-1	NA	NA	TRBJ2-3	TGCGCCAGCAGCTTGGGGCCTAATCAAGCAGATACGCAGTATTTT	CASSLGPNQADTQYF
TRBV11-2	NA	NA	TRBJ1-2	TGTGCCAGCACCTCCTATCGTGGGGGCGCCTATGGCTACACCTTC	CASTSYRGGAYGYTF